A selection of T cell receptor beta chains follows, all from one sample in a study of cytomegalovirus exposure and HLA in healthy donors. The protocol was immunoSEQ multiplex PCR, while the TCRdb copy is restricted to in-frame clones and leaves out a portion. The sample carries roughly 120,000 clones, 88% recorded once. Sequencing was done on a sample of PBMCs. Every receptor here comes from a woman aged 18-29 years in good health and CMV-seronegative. Each CDR3 is given with its conserved first and last residue. A D gene is named only where the DNA matches it firmly. Some rows have no size entry. The others give once, few or many, or a class for an expanded clone.

j_gene: TRBJ2-7
d_gene: TRBD1
v_gene: TRBV28
abundance: NA
CDR3aa: CASSLGTAAYEQYF
CDR3nt: TGTGCCAGCAGTTTAGGGACAGCGGCCTACGAGCAGTACTTC

j_gene: TRBJ2-1
d_gene: TRBD2
v_gene: TRBV5-4
abundance: NA
CDR3aa: CASSLGGGPYNEQFF
CDR3nt: TGTGCCAGCAGCTTGGGCGGGGGGCCCTACAATGAGCAGTTCTTC

j_gene: TRBJ2-1
d_gene: TRBD1
v_gene: TRBV11-2
abundance: NA
CDR3aa: CASSSHSTGYNEQFF
CDR3nt: TGTGCCAGCAGCTCCCACTCGACAGGGTACAATGAGCAGTTCTTC

j_gene: TRBJ1-5
d_gene: NA
v_gene: TRBV7-9
abundance: NA
CDR3aa: CASSLDRAQPQHF
CDR3nt: TGTGCCAGCAGCTTAGACAGAGCCCAGCCCCAGCATTTT

j_gene: TRBJ2-7
d_gene: TRBD1
v_gene: TRBV7-3
abundance: NA
CDR3aa: CASSSRDRGYEQYF
CDR3nt: TGTGCCAGCAGCTCACGGGACAGGGGATACGAGCAGTACTTC

j_gene: TRBJ1-1
d_gene: TRBD1
v_gene: TRBV6-5
abundance: NA
CDR3aa: CASSAEGQGAEAFF
CDR3nt: TGTGCCAGCAGCGCCGAGGGACAGGGGGCTGAAGCTTTCTTT

j_gene: TRBJ2-7
d_gene: TRBD1
v_gene: TRBV5-1
abundance: NA
CDR3aa: CASSPDRVSYEQYF
CDR3nt: TGCGCCAGCAGCCCGGACAGGGTTAGTTACGAGCAGTACTTC

j_gene: TRBJ2-7
d_gene: NA
v_gene: TRBV5-1
abundance: once
CDR3aa: CASSLGVYEQYF
CDR3nt: TGCGCCAGCAGCTTGGGAGTGTACGAGCAGTACTTC

j_gene: TRBJ1-4
d_gene: NA
v_gene: TRBV6-5
abundance: NA
CDR3aa: CASSYSPVGKLFF
CDR3nt: TGTGCCAGCAGTTACAGTCCTGTCGGAAAACTGTTTTTT

j_gene: TRBJ1-2
d_gene: TRBD1
v_gene: TRBV7-3
abundance: once
CDR3aa: CASSLNPTGGYTF
CDR3nt: TGTGCCAGCAGCTTAAACCCGACAGGGGGCTACACCTTC

j_gene: TRBJ2-3
d_gene: TRBD2
v_gene: TRBV6-6
abundance: NA
CDR3aa: CASSTLAGGGTDTQYF
CDR3nt: TGTGCCAGCAGTACCCTAGCGGGAGGGGGCACAGATACGCAGTATTTT

j_gene: TRBJ2-7
d_gene: NA
v_gene: TRBV15
abundance: NA
CDR3aa: CATSLRRGYEQYF
CDR3nt: TGTGCCACCAGCCTTCGTAGGGGATACGAGCAGTACTTC

j_gene: TRBJ2-3
d_gene: TRBD2
v_gene: TRBV27
abundance: NA
CDR3aa: CASSPSGVTDTQYF
CDR3nt: TGTGCCAGCAGTCCTAGCGGGGTAACAGATACGCAGTATTTT

j_gene: TRBJ1-3
d_gene: NA
v_gene: TRBV11-1
abundance: NA
CDR3aa: CASSHGVSGNTIYF
CDR3nt: TGTGCCAGCAGCCACGGGGTCTCTGGAAACACCATATATTTT

j_gene: TRBJ2-1
d_gene: NA
v_gene: TRBV7-9
abundance: NA
CDR3aa: CASSPGPLYNEQFF
CDR3nt: TGTGCCAGCAGCCCAGGCCCACTTTACAATGAGCAGTTCTTC

j_gene: TRBJ2-1
d_gene: NA
v_gene: TRBV18
abundance: NA
CDR3aa: CASSETRSYNEQFF
CDR3nt: TGTGCCAGCTCCGAGACTAGATCCTACAATGAGCAGTTCTTC

j_gene: TRBJ1-1
d_gene: NA
v_gene: TRBV28
abundance: NA
CDR3aa: CASSLFGQKAFF
CDR3nt: TGTGCCAGCAGTTTATTTGGTCAGAAAGCTTTCTTT

j_gene: TRBJ2-1
d_gene: NA
v_gene: TRBV5-6
abundance: NA
CDR3aa: CASSLGSYNEQFF
CDR3nt: TGTGCCAGCAGCTTGGGTAGCTACAATGAGCAGTTCTTC

j_gene: TRBJ2-7
d_gene: NA
v_gene: TRBV7-2
abundance: NA
CDR3aa: CASSFIVGGAYEQYF
CDR3nt: TGTGCCAGCAGCTTCATCGTGGGTGGAGCCTACGAGCAGTACTTC

j_gene: TRBJ2-1
d_gene: NA
v_gene: TRBV7-2
abundance: NA
CDR3aa: CASRQRGGTYNEQFF
CDR3nt: TGTGCCAGCAGACAGAGGGGGGGTACCTACAATGAGCAGTTCTTC

j_gene: TRBJ2-1
d_gene: TRBD2
v_gene: TRBV28
abundance: NA
CDR3aa: CASLPGGLLYNEQFF
CDR3nt: TGTGCCAGCCTACCGGGGGGACTCCTGTACAATGAGCAGTTCTTC

j_gene: TRBJ2-7
d_gene: TRBD1
v_gene: TRBV2
abundance: NA
CDR3aa: CASSVRGQASYEQYF
CDR3nt: TGTGCCAGCAGTGTACGGGGACAGGCTTCCTACGAGCAGTACTTC

j_gene: TRBJ2-7
d_gene: TRBD1
v_gene: TRBV5-1
abundance: NA
CDR3aa: CASRPGQDSYEQYF
CDR3nt: TGCGCCAGCAGACCCGGACAGGACTCCTACGAGCAGTACTTC

j_gene: TRBJ1-6
d_gene: NA
v_gene: TRBV7-3
abundance: once
CDR3aa: CASSLIAVNSPLHF
CDR3nt: TGTGCCAGCAGCTTAATAGCAGTGAATTCACCCCTCCACTTT

j_gene: TRBJ2-1
d_gene: TRBD1
v_gene: TRBV7-3
abundance: NA
CDR3aa: CASSLGQGIYNEQFF
CDR3nt: TGTGCCAGCAGCTTGGGACAGGGGATTTACAATGAGCAGTTCTTC

j_gene: TRBJ2-5
d_gene: TRBD2
v_gene: TRBV2
abundance: once
CDR3aa: CASSEGAGGRLETQYF
CDR3nt: TGTGCCAGCAGTGAGGGAGCGGGGGGGCGCTTGGAGACCCAGTACTTC

j_gene: TRBJ1-4
d_gene: NA
v_gene: TRBV7-9
abundance: NA
CDR3aa: CASYFYRGEPGENEKLFF
CDR3nt: TGTGCCAGCTACTTCTATCGTGGGGAGCCAGGGGAGAACGAAAAACTGTTTTTT

j_gene: TRBJ1-5
d_gene: NA
v_gene: TRBV5-6
abundance: NA
CDR3aa: CASSLGWFSAYSNQPQHF
CDR3nt: TGTGCCAGCAGCTTGGGATGGTTCTCCGCCTATAGCAATCAGCCCCAGCATTTT

j_gene: TRBJ2-3
d_gene: TRBD2
v_gene: TRBV19
abundance: NA
CDR3aa: CASSIGLAGVNTQYF
CDR3nt: TGTGCCAGTAGTATCGGACTAGCGGGAGTGAATACGCAGTATTTT

j_gene: TRBJ1-3
d_gene: TRBD1
v_gene: TRBV5-1
abundance: once
CDR3aa: CASSPEGASGNTIYF
CDR3nt: TGCGCCAGCAGCCCCGAGGGGGCCTCTGGAAACACCATATATTTT

j_gene: TRBJ2-3
d_gene: NA
v_gene: TRBV30
abundance: NA
CDR3aa: CAWSRSGRTDTQYF
CDR3nt: TGTGCCTGGAGTCGCAGTGGGCGCACAGATACGCAGTATTTT

j_gene: TRBJ2-5
d_gene: TRBD1
v_gene: TRBV5-4
abundance: NA
CDR3aa: CASSSKRQGAQETQYF
CDR3nt: TGTGCCAGCAGCTCTAAGAGACAGGGGGCTCAAGAGACCCAGTACTTC

j_gene: TRBJ2-7
d_gene: TRBD1
v_gene: TRBV18
abundance: many
CDR3aa: CASRAGTGYDEQYF
CDR3nt: TGTGCCAGCCGCGCCGGGACAGGGTACGACGAGCAGTACTTC

j_gene: TRBJ2-3
d_gene: NA
v_gene: TRBV19
abundance: NA
CDR3aa: CASSIPGVSTDTQYF
CDR3nt: TGTGCCAGTAGTATTCCCGGGGTTAGCACAGATACGCAGTATTTT

j_gene: TRBJ1-1
d_gene: NA
v_gene: TRBV11-2
abundance: once
CDR3aa: CASSFSQVPTEAFF
CDR3nt: TGTGCCAGCAGCTTTTCACAGGTGCCCACTGAAGCTTTCTTT

j_gene: TRBJ1-2
d_gene: NA
v_gene: TRBV11-2
abundance: NA
CDR3aa: CASSSGNYGYTF
CDR3nt: TGTGCCAGCAGCTCGGGTAACTATGGCTACACCTTC

j_gene: TRBJ1-3
d_gene: NA
v_gene: TRBV9
abundance: NA
CDR3aa: CASSSSTGYSGNTIYF
CDR3nt: TGTGCCAGCAGCTCATCAACAGGCTACTCTGGAAACACCATATATTTT

j_gene: TRBJ1-1
d_gene: NA
v_gene: TRBV29-1
abundance: NA
CDR3aa: CSVGLMNTEAFF
CDR3nt: TGCAGCGTTGGGCTGATGAACACTGAAGCTTTCTTT

j_gene: TRBJ1-2
d_gene: NA
v_gene: TRBV30
abundance: NA
CDR3aa: CAWSPRGGDGYTF
CDR3nt: TGTGCCTGGAGCCCCCGGGGGGGTGATGGCTACACCTTC

j_gene: TRBJ1-4
d_gene: TRBD1
v_gene: TRBV11-2
abundance: NA
CDR3aa: CASTEPMGQGGSEKLFF
CDR3nt: TGTGCCAGCACCGAACCTATGGGACAGGGGGGAAGTGAAAAACTGTTTTTT

j_gene: TRBJ2-2
d_gene: NA
v_gene: TRBV5-1
abundance: NA
CDR3aa: CASRGQDTGELFF
CDR3nt: TGCGCCAGCAGGGGACAAGACACCGGGGAGCTGTTTTTT